These 16 T cell receptor beta chains share one sample of origin, sequenced in a study of identical twins. TCRdb independently ran MiXCR on the 5' RACE reads; one entry per CDR3 protein. The table shows under 350,000 distinct CDR3 sequences, with over 8.5% occurring only once. This same sample was also part of a study on yellow fever vaccine responses in identical twins.

The sequencing sample was made of CD8+ T cells sorted from blood. The origin of the receptors is a woman between 18 and 30 years old in good health.

V gene TRBV13 combines with J gene TRBJ2-3; TRBD1 aligns across 7 bases. The germline V gene has CDR1 PRHDT and CDR2 FYEKMQ (reference sequence). The CDR3 loop spans 14 amino acids. V was pared by 5 bases and J by 1 base, with 3 bases of the junction left unmatched. CDR3 residues: CASSAGTGTDTQYF. As DNA, the CDR3 is TGTGCCAGCAGCGCCGGGACAGGCACAGATACGCAGTATTTT.

This clonotype was recorded many times. The rearrangement uses TRBV6-1 and TRBJ2-1, with unresolved D. The CDR3 loop spans 15 amino acids. In germline, CDR1 is MNHNS, CDR2 SASEGT. V gave up 5 bases and J gave up 4 bases, with 15 bases separating them. The CDR3 nucleotides are TGTGCCAGCAGTCCGACTGCCGTGGGTTACAATGAGCAGTTCTTC. Amino acids: CASSPTAVGYNEQFF.

The rearrangement links TRBV4-2 to TRBJ2-5, with TRBD1 identical over 7 bases. The germline CDR1 and CDR2 sequences are LGHNA and YNFKEQ. CDR3 length equals 14 residues. The trim removed 7 bases at V and 5 bases at J, leaving 10 bases unmatched. This CDR3 is CASTEKGGGETQYF. CDR3 in DNA: TGTGCCAGCACCGAGAAAGGGGGCGGTGAGACCCAGTACTTC.

This clonotype was recorded many times. The CDR3 DNA reads as TGCGCCAGCAGCCAAGTTTGGGCTAGACAGCCGTTCTTC. Protein sequence: CASSQVWARQPFF. This rearrangement joins TRBV4-3 to TRBJ2-1; D might be TRBD1 (5 bases). The CDR3 runs 13 residues. Germline loops: CDR1 LGHNA, CDR2 YSLEER. The ends were cut back, 1 base at V and 15 bases at J, with 16 bases in the middle.

This clonotype has only a few counts. The gene calls are TRBV4-3 and TRBJ2-7; D is perhaps TRBD1 (5 bases). CDR1 is LGHNA and CDR2 is YSLEER in the germline V gene. The CDR3 is made up of 13 amino acids. The germline V and J ends were trimmed by 2 bases and 9 bases, with 14 bases remaining between them. The CDR3 DNA reads TGCGCCAGCAGCCAATTCATCCAGGGCCGGCAGTACTTC. This sequence encodes CASSQFIQGRQYF.

This clonotype was observed many times. The chain is built from TRBV2 and TRBJ2-1, with TRBD1 matching 7 bases. The V segment lost 3 bases and the J segment 13 bases; nucleotides outside the gene matches: 12. Per the germline V gene, CDR1 is SNHLY and CDR2 is FYNNEI. CDR3 length equals 14 residues. The CDR3 is CASSDPGQSVLQFF. CDR3 DNA: TGTGCCAGCAGTGATCCGGGACAGTCCGTACTCCAGTTCTTC.

This clonotype was detected many times. The chain uses TRBV25-1 and TRBJ2-3; D call uncertain. Trimming stripped 1 base from V and 0 bases from J, with 8 bases between. The germline V gene encodes CDR1 MGHDK and CDR2 SYGVNS. This CDR3 has 15 residues. The CDR3 sequence: CASSEFGSSTDTQYF. In DNA form, the CDR3 reads TGTGCCAGCAGTGAATTCGGATCTAGCACAGATACGCAGTATTTT.

This clonotype was recorded at least ten times. This chain connects TRBV20-1 to TRBJ1-1; no clear D gene. With 4 bases removed from V and 3 bases from J, the gap between germline ends came to 6 bases. The CDR3 is made up of 11 amino acids. Germline V gives CDR1 DFQATT, CDR2 SNEGSKA (reference sequence). CDR3 sequence (DNA): TGCAGTGCTATAACCGACACTGAAGCTTTCTTT. Amino acid sequence: CSAITDTEAFF.

This clonotype was counted only a few times. The V call is TRBV7-9, the J call TRBJ2-3, with TRBD1 as a possible D gene (6 bases). V lost 6 bases and J 3 bases, leaving 16 bases between the germline ends. The CDR3 is 15 amino acids. CDR1 and CDR2 from the germline V gene are SEHNR and FQNEAQ (reference sequence). The CDR3 DNA reads as TGTGCCAGCAGGGGGACAATTCGTCGGACAGATACGCAGTATTTT. The encoded protein is CASRGTIRRTDTQYF.

The genes are TRBV7-8 and TRBJ2-3; D gene unclear. The CDR3 loop spans 16 amino acids. Germline loops: CDR1 SGHVS, CDR2 FQNEAQ. V was clipped by 4 bases and J by 1 base, with 15 bases between them. CDR3 amino acids: CASSSVGGAGTDTQYF. CDR3 sequence (DNA): TGTGCCAGCAGCTCAGTGGGCGGTGCCGGCACAGATACGCAGTATTTT.

There are many counts of this clonotype. The chain combines TRBV24-1 with TRBJ2-1, with a tentative D call TRBD1 (5 bases). Germline V gives CDR1 KGHDR, CDR2 SFDVKD. The V end was cut by 5 bases, the J end by 0 bases, with 13 bases between. This CDR3 has 16 residues. CDR3 DNA sequence: TGTGCCACCAGTGCACTGAGTGACAGCTCCTACAATGAGCAGTTCTTC. It is translated as CATSALSDSSYNEQFF.

This clonotype was detected only a few times. The chain joins TRBV2 to TRBJ2-7; possible D gene TRBD2, 5 bases. The CDR3 covers 13 residues. Per germline, CDR1 SNHLY and CDR2 FYNNEI. V was cut by 6 bases and J by 0 bases, with 9 bases left in between. Written as DNA, the CDR3 is TGTGCCAGCAGGGCTCGGGACTCCTACGAGCAGTACTTC. Amino acid sequence: CASRARDSYEQYF.

This clonotype was detected only a few times. The chain combines TRBV6-5 with TRBJ2-7, with D perhaps matching TRBD2 (6 bases). Trimming stripped 4 bases from V and 1 base from J, with 14 bases between. The V gene's germline CDR1 is MNHEY and CDR2 SVGAGI. CDR3 length: 15 residues. CDR3 residues: CASSSGALTSYEQYF. The DNA for the CDR3 is TGTGCCAGCAGTTCGGGAGCTCTTACTTCCTACGAGCAGTACTTC.

The chain links TRBV7-2 to TRBJ2-7; 9 bases are shared with TRBD2. The CDR3 runs to 15 residues. The V and J ends lost 1 base and 6 bases, in that order; junction bases with no gene match: 7. Germline CDR1 reads SGHTA; CDR2 reads FQGNSA. DNA of the CDR3: TGTGCCAGCAGCTTAGTAGCGGGGGCTGGGGGCGAGCAGTACTTC. It translates to CASSLVAGAGGEQYF.

This clonotype was observed a few times. The chain carries TRBV6-1 and TRBJ2-3, with D unclear. Between the trimmed V and J ends, which lost 5 bases and 7 bases, there was a span of 13 bases. This CDR3 is built from 13 residues. Per germline, CDR1 MNHNS and CDR2 SASEGT. CDR3 DNA sequence: TGTGCCAGCAGTCTTCAGGAGTACAATACGCAGTATTTT. This gives the protein CASSLQEYNTQYF.

The chain is built from TRBV29-1 and TRBJ2-1; D remains ambiguous. The length of the CDR3 is 10 residues. The V end lost 3 bases, the J end lost 7 bases, and 4 bases lay between the germline ends. Germline CDR1 reads SQVTM; CDR2 reads ANQGSEA. The CDR3: CSVDLNEQFF. CDR3 DNA sequence: TGCAGCGTTGATCTAAATGAGCAGTTCTTC.